The 15 T cell receptor beta chains presented below share a single source sample, sequenced in a study of beta chain features in type 1 diabetes. Study-level points and caveats: In every one of the four CD4+ subsets, TCRB CDR3s were moderately but significantly shorter in Type 1 diabetes patients.

Reverse transcribing all isolated RNA meant expressed TCRB transcripts were sequenced. Only in-frame clones appear in the TCRdb table, and some are missing; sequencing was by immunoSEQ multiplex PCR. Here the sample spans some 250,000 clones, roughly 13% being singletons. Their antigen targets remain unknown. The specimen was naive CD4+ T cells from blood. These TCRs come from a man aged 25-45 years with type 1 diabetes.

This clone was seen a handful of times. The rearrangement joins TRBV30 to TRBJ2-3; tentatively, D is TRBD1 (5 bases). Trimming took 0 bases from V and 5 from J, leaving 9 bases between them. Germline loops: CDR1 GTSNPN, CDR2 SVGIG (reference sequence). The CDR3 runs 13 residues. CDR3 protein: CAWSVGQRDTQYF. The CDR3 DNA is TGTGCCTGGAGTGTAGGACAAAGAGATACGCAGTATTTT.

The chain carries TRBV10-3 and TRBJ2-3; unclear D gene. The V end lost 2 bases, the J end lost 5 bases, and 11 bases lay between the germline ends. The CDR3 has 14 amino acids. The germline V gene has CDR1 ENHRY and CDR2 SYGVKD. CDR3 sequence reads: CAISEEVTQDTQYF. In DNA, the CDR3 is TGTGCCATCAGTGAGGAGGTGACTCAAGATACGCAGTATTTT.

The sample holds a few counts of this clone. The chain carries TRBV18 and TRBJ1-2; D is possibly TRBD1 (6 bases). The CDR3 length is 15 residues. V lost 0 bases to trimming and J lost 4 bases, with 12 bases between them. CDR1 is KGHSH and CDR2 is LQKENI in the germline V gene. CDR3 DNA: TGTGCCAGCTCACCACCGACAGGCACCCTCTATGGCTACACCTTC. Protein product: CASSPPTGTLYGYTF. Complete variable domain (other parts from reference TRBV18 and TRBJ1-2): NAGVMQNPRHLVRRRGQEARLRCSPMKGHSHVYWYRQLPEEGLKFMVYLQKENIIDESGMPKERFSAEFPKEGPSILRIQQVVRGDSAAYFCASSPPTGTLYGYTFGSGTRLTVV.

This clone has a handful of counts. J is TRBJ2-1 and V is TRBV29-1; 7 nucleotides match TRBD1. Losses at the gene ends were 5 bases for V and 2 bases for J; bases not matched to a gene: 3. Germline V gene data show CDR1 as SQVTM and CDR2 as ANQGSEA. The CDR3 has 13 residues. CDR3 loop: CSVPGQTYNEQFF. CDR3 DNA sequence: TGCAGCGTTCCGGGACAGACCTACAATGAGCAGTTCTTC.

This clone occurred a few times. V gene TRBV5-6 combines with J gene TRBJ2-5; D possibly corresponds to TRBD2 (7 bases). Trimming took off 0 bases at V and 0 bases at J, with 12 bases between the two ends. The CDR3 contains 16 residues. CDR1 is SGHDT, CDR2 YYEEEE, per germline. The DNA for the CDR3 is TGTGCCAGCAGCTTGGTGATGGGGGGGCACCAAGAGACCCAGTACTTC. Translation: CASSLVMGGHQETQYF.

The chain couples TRBV7-2 to TRBJ1-4; TRBD1 matches at 7 bases. Germline values: CDR1 SGHTA, CDR2 FQGNSA. This CDR3 spans 16 amino acids. Unmatched junction bases numbered 12, after V lost 3 bases and J lost 8 bases. The CDR3 DNA follows: TGTGCCAGCAGCTTTGGGGCCGTAGGGACAGACGAAAAACTGTTTTTT. Residues: CASSFGAVGTDEKLFF.

The chain is built from TRBV6-1 and TRBJ2-7, with no clear D. The CDR3 extends over 15 amino acids. CDR1 is MNHNS and CDR2 is SASEGT in the germline V gene. Trimming took off 0 bases at V and 2 bases at J, with 11 bases between the two ends. CDR3 sequence: CASSEATTRTYEQYF. CDR3 in DNA: TGTGCCAGCAGTGAAGCTACGACACGGACCTACGAGCAGTACTTC.

The V call is TRBV5-1, the J call TRBJ1-4; D call uncertain. From germline, CDR1 is SGHRS and CDR2 YFSETQ. The V end was cut by 2 bases, the J end by 0 bases, with 5 bases between. The CDR3 sequence is 14 residues long. CDR3 coding DNA: TGCGCCAGCAGCTTTTTAACAACTAATGAAAAACTGTTTTTT. It yields the protein CASSFLTTNEKLFF.

The V call is TRBV7-8, the J call TRBJ2-6; 7 nucleotides line up with TRBD2. Germline lookup yields CDR1 SGHVS and CDR2 FQNEAQ. This CDR3 comprises 19 residues. Unmatched junction bases numbered 9, after V lost 1 base and J lost 0 bases. CDR3 nucleotides: TGTGCCAGCAGCTTAGGGTCGGGGGGACCCAACTCTGGGGCCAACGTCCTGACTTTC. Its translation: CASSLGSGGPNSGANVLTF.

The genes are TRBV19 and TRBJ1-5, with 8 bases aligning to TRBD1. The V gene's germline CDR1 is LNHDA and CDR2 SQIVND (reference sequence). The CDR3 consists of 16 residues. With 5 bases clipped from V and 6 bases from J, the junction kept 12 bases outside the gene matches. CDR3 bases: TGTGCCAGTAGTCCGACCCAGGACAGGGTAGGTCAGCCCCAGCATTTT. The encoded protein is CASSPTQDRVGQPQHF.

V usage is TRBV30 and J usage is TRBJ2-1, with 11 bases that match TRBD2. CDR3 size: 15 residues. V gave up 1 base and J gave up 6 bases; unmatched junction bases: 5. The germline V gene encodes CDR1 GTSNPN and CDR2 SVGIG (reference sequence). The CDR3 nucleotides read TGTGCCTGGAGTGAGGGACTAGCGGCGCTCAATGAGCAGTTCTTC. This sequence encodes CAWSEGLAALNEQFF.

The rearrangement uses TRBV7-9 and TRBJ2-1; D is uncertain. Trimming cost V 1 base and J 6 bases, with 13 bases left between them. The CDR3 extends over 15 amino acids. Germline V gene sequence: CDR1 SEHNR, CDR2 FQNEAQ (reference sequence). Written as DNA, the CDR3 is TGTGCCAGCAGCTTAGAAAGACTTATCGGCAATGAGCAGTTCTTC. Amino acids: CASSLERLIGNEQFF.

The chain recombines TRBV27 with TRBJ2-1; TRBD2 matches 15 bases. CDR1 and CDR2 from the germline V gene are MNHEY and SMNVEV (reference sequence). V lost 1 base and J lost 1; bases outside the gene matches: 14. This CDR3 is 22 amino acids long. This CDR3 reads CASSLYFPGLAGGSRSYNEQFF. DNA of the CDR3: TGTGCCAGCAGTTTATACTTCCCCGGACTAGCGGGAGGGTCGAGGTCCTACAATGAGCAGTTCTTC.

The chain carries TRBV10-3 and TRBJ2-1; D is possibly TRBD1 (6 bases). The V gene lost 6 bases and the J gene lost 10 bases, with 13 bases spanning the gap. The CDR3 has 12 amino acids. In germline, CDR1 is ENHRY, CDR2 SYGVKD. The CDR3 is CAIRLTGNEQFF. DNA of the CDR3: TGTGCCATCAGACTAACAGGGAACGAGCAGTTCTTC.

V is TRBV7-6 and J is TRBJ1-1; 7 nucleotides line up with TRBD1. Germline trimming cut 5 bases from V and 1 base from J; bases unmatched to any gene: 7. The CDR3 is made up of 15 amino acids. CDR1 and CDR2 from the germline V gene are SGHVS and FNYEAQ. CDR3 in amino acids: CASSQQGTANTEAFF. CDR3 DNA sequence: TGTGCCAGCAGCCAACAAGGGACAGCGAACACTGAAGCTTTCTTT.